In this sample, the clone carrying this T cell receptor beta chain turned up many times. Its antigen is not known. This record belongs to a study of cytomegalovirus exposure and HLA in healthy donors. General study findings and limits: Rarity characterized most TCR sequences, yet some public TCRs appeared in many donors. In a later analysis, DRB1 alleles had the most associated TCRs; HLA-C alleles the fewest.

Researchers ran the PCR with 60 Vbeta and 13 Jbeta primers. Assay used: immunoSEQ multiplex PCR; TCRdb lists only in-frame clones, some missing. The data contain around 150,000 clones, 75% to 80% of them singletons. Germline V gene sequence: CDR1 ENHRY, CDR2 SYGVKD. The CDR3 is 14 amino acids. With V trimmed by 4 bases and J by 2 bases, 2 bases remained unmatched. The chain couples TRBV10-3 to TRBJ2-3; 8 positions agree with TRBD1. This sequence originates from a woman between 45 and 60 years old in good health and CMV-seropositive. The sequenced sample was PBMCs. CDR3 in amino acids: CAISGTGTTDTQYF. The DNA for the CDR3 is TGTGCCATCAGTGGGACAGGGACCACAGATACGCAGTATTTT.